This TCR beta chain comes out of a study of cytotoxic CD8 clonotypes in ibrutinib-treated CLL. Study as a whole: Response was recorded as partial in roughly 25 patients and complete in 2; at median around 70 months, about 14 remained remitted and about 12 had progressed.

The intended depth for sequencing was 1 in 200,000 to 1 in 1 million T cells. The table came from immunoSEQ multiplex PCR; TCRdb's copy has only in-frame clones and leaves some out. The data contain over 95,000 clones, approximately 58% of them seen just once; the ten biggest clones take up under 45%. Trimming removed 2 bases from V and 1 base from J, with 7 bases in between. The CDR3 totals 15 residues. CDR1 is SGHNT and CDR2 is YYREEE in the germline V gene (reference sequence). The chain combines TRBV5-4 with TRBJ1-6; D not certain. This receptor was obtained from a human donor with chronic lymphocytic leukemia. The sample consisted of PBMCs, taken after 24 months of ibrutinib treatment. Here the CDR3 DNA reads TGTGCCAGCAGCTTTTCTGGGTCCTATAATTCACCCCTCCACTTT. Its translation: CASSFSGSYNSPLHF.